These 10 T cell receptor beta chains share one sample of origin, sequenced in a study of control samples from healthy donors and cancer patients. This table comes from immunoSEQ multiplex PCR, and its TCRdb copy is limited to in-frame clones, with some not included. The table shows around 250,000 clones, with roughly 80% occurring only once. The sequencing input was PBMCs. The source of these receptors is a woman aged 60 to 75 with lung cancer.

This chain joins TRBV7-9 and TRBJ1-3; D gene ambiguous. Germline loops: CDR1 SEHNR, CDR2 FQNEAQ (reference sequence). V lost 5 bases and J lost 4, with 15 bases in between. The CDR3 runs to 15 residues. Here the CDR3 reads CASSPDAGGGNTIYF. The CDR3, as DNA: TGTGCCAGCAGCCCCGACGCGGGAGGAGGAAACACCATATATTTT.

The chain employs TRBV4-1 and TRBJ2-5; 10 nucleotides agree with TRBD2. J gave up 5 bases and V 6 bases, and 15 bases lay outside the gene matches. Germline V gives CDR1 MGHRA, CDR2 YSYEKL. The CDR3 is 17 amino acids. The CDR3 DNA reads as TGCGCCAGCAGACCAACCCGGGCTAGCGGGAGTTTCGAGACCCAGTACTTC. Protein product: CASRPTRASGSFETQYF.

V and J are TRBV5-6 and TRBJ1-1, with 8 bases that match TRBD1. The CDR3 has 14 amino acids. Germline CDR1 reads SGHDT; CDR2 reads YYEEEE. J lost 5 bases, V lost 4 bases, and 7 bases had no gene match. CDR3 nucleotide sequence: TGTGCCAGCAGCCTTACCCGGACAGGGACTGAAGCTTTCTTT. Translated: CASSLTRTGTEAFF.

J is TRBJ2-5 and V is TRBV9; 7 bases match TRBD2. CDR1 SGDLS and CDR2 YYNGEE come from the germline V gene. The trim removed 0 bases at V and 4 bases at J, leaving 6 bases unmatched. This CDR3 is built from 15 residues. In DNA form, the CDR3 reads TGTGCCAGCAGCGTAGCGGGGGGAGTCGTAGAGACCCAGTACTTC. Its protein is CASSVAGGVVETQYF.

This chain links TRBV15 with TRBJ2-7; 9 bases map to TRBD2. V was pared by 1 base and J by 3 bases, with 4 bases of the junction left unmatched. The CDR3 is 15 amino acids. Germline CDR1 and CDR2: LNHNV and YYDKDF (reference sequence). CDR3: CATSRGDSGGYEQYF. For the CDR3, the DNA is TGTGCCACCAGCAGAGGGGATAGCGGGGGCTACGAGCAGTACTTC.

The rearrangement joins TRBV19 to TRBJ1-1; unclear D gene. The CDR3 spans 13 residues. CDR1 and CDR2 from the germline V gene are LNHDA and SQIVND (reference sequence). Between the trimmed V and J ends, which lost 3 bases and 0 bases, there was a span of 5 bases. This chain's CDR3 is CASSITVNTEAFF. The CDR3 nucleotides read TGTGCCAGTAGTATTACCGTGAACACTGAAGCTTTCTTT.

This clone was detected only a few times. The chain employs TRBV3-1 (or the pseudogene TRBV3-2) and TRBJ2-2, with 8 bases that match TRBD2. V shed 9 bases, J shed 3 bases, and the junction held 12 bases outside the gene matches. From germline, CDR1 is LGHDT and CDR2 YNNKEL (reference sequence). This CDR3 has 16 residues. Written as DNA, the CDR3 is TGTGCCAGTGCGACCGGGAGGGGTCTCGACACCGGGGAGCTGTTTTTT. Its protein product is CASATGRGLDTGELFF.

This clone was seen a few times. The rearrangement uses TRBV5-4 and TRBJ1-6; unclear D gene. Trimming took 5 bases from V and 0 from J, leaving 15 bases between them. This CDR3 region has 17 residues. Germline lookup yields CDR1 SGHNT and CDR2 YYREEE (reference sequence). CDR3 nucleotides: TGTGCCAGCAGAGAAGATTCGGCGAGCTCCTATAATTCACCCCTCCACTTT. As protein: CASREDSASSYNSPLHF.

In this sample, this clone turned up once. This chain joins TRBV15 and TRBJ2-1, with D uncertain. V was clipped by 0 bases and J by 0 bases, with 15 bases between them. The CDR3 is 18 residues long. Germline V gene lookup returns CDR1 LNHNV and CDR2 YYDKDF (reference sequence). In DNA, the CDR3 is TGTGCCACCAGCAGAGAAATCGTCGTCTACAGCTCCTACAATGAGCAGTTCTTC. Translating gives CATSREIVVYSSYNEQFF.

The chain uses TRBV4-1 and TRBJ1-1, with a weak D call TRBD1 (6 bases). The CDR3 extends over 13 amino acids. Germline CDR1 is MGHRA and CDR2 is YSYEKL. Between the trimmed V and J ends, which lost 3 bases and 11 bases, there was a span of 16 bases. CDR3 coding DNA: TGCGCCAGCAGCCATCAGGGGACCACCGCGGCTTTCTTT. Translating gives CASSHQGTTAAFF.